This T cell receptor (beta chain) came from a study of identical twins. One entry per CDR3 protein, called by TCRdb with MiXCR from the 5' RACE reads. The repertoire includes about 200,000 distinct CDR3 sequences, less than 20% of them detected once, and less than 45% sits in the top ten. Notes on the study in general: Beta out-of-frame twin sharing showed a weaker excess.

After removal of 2 bases from V and 6 bases from J, the junction contained 3 bases not matched to a gene. Germline-derived CDR1 and CDR2 are MNHEY and SVGEGT. The CDR3 contains 16 residues. This clonotype was counted only a few times. Its specificity is unknown. The sample was also linked to a second study, of T cells expressing NK-cell markers. That work contributes: Restriction of the sorted population to alpha-beta TCR T cells was achieved in several experiments with an anti-gamma-delta TCR antibody. These same clonotypes (in several donors) also led the CD3+CD56-NKG2C+ fraction.

Sequencing was carried out using CD8+ T cells sorted from blood. This receptor was identified in a woman in her late teens or twenties in good health. This chain joins TRBV6-2 or TRBV6-3 and TRBJ2-2; 13 nucleotides agree with TRBD2. The CDR3 is CASSYTGLAGSGELFF. In DNA, the CDR3 is TGTGCCAGCAGTTACACGGGACTAGCGGGGTCCGGGGAGCTGTTTTTT.